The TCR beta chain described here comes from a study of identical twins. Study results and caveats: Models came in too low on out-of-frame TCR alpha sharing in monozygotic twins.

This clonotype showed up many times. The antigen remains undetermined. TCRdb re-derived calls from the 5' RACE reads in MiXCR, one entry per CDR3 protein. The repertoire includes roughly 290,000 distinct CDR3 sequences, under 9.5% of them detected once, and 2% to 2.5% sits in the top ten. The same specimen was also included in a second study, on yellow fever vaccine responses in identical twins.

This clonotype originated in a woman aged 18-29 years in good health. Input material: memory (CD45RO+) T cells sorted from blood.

The CDR3 loop reads CASSPQGRETQYF. The CDR3 DNA follows: TGTGCCAGCAGTCCCCAGGGACGGGAGACCCAGTACTTC. V gene TRBV6-1 combines with J gene TRBJ2-5; possibly TRBD1 or TRBD2 for D (5 bases each). V lost 5 bases to trimming and J lost 5 bases, with 12 bases between them. The CDR3 is 13 residues long. Germline loops: CDR1 MNHNS, CDR2 SASEGT.